The entry below describes one T cell receptor (beta chain). Its antigen is unknown. This record comes from a study of CD8 T cells in Susac syndrome. Patients with Susac syndrome showed fulfilment of recently defined diagnostic criteria for definite or probable disease. This CDR3 has 12 residues. In germline, CDR1 is SQVTM, CDR2 ANQGSEA. V lost 8 bases and J lost 5, with 15 bases in between. An input of 0.5 to 1 ug of RNA was subjected to reverse transcription using random hexamers. A single record per CDR3 protein comes from TCRdb applying MiXCR to the immunoSEQ multiplex PCR reads. The sample lists 200,000 to 300,000 distinct CDR3 sequences, about 95% occurring once. Study results and limitations: The CD4+ T cell repertoires, which came from Susac syndrome patients, showed no sign of clonal expansion.

This sequence was found in a human donor with Susac syndrome. Sequenced sample: CD4+ T cells from PBMCs. This chain connects TRBV29-1 to TRBJ1-1, with D perhaps matching TRBD1 (5 bases). CDR3 sequence (DNA): TGCAGCTATGGGGGGGGAGGGACTGAAGCTTTCTTT. Translating it yields CSYGGGGTEAFF.